This T cell receptor beta chain was sequenced during a study of shared clonotypes between healthy human individuals. Study-wide results and caveats: Naive CD4 clonotypes overlapped across a few donors at approximately 5%. Estimated clonotype richness was generally higher in naive than memory subsets. It was anticipated that sequencing depth would influence how many clonotypes donors shared.

Concerning this clone: Its matching antigen is unknown.

V was clipped by 5 bases and J by 6 bases, with 9 bases between them. This CDR3 spans 12 amino acids. CDR1 MNHNS and CDR2 SASEGT come from the germline V gene. For sorted subsets, about 200 ng DNA per replicate equaled about 27,000 T cell genomes. TCRdb's copy holds only in-frame clones and misses some; the assay was immunoSEQ multiplex PCR. The sample includes some 1.5 million clones, around 98% seen only once; the top ten take approximately 0.45%. The receptor was derived from a man between 25 and 39 years old in good health. This chain joins TRBV6-1 and TRBJ2-3, with D unresolved. The sequenced sample consisted of naive CD4+ T cells sorted from blood. Specified subset: CD45RA+ positively selected. DNA of the CDR3: TGTGCCAGCAGTCACTCCCGCGATACGCAGTATTTT. This codes for CASSHSRDTQYF.